These T cell receptor beta chains were read from a single sample in a study of cytomegalovirus exposure and HLA in healthy donors. Data came from immunoSEQ multiplex PCR; TCRdb stores just in-frame clones and leaves some out. The sample has roughly 130,000 clones, more than 8% seen once. Sequencing used PBMCs. The source of these receptors is a middle-aged man in good health and CMV-seronegative. CDR3s include the opening cysteine and the closing phenylalanine or tryptophan. Each record gives: clone size, V gene, J gene, D gene, CDR3 protein, CDR3 DNA. The D gene is left open where the match is weak. Clone sizes are given selectively: once, few, many, or a class where the clone is expanded.

>-|TRBV5-3|TRBJ2-7|-
CARRNGTRPYEQYF
TGTGCCAGAAGAAATGGGACACGGCCGTACGAGCAGTACTTC
>-|TRBV11-2|TRBJ2-7|TRBD1
CASSLGSNRGYEQYF
TGTGCCAGCAGCTTAGGTTCCAACAGGGGGTACGAGCAGTACTTC
>-|TRBV4-1|TRBJ1-2|-
CASSLTTGQGYTF
TGCGCCAGCAGCCTTACGACAGGACAAGGCTACACCTTC
>-|TRBV19|TRBJ1-5|TRBD1
CASSMGQGNNQPQHF
TGTGCCAGTAGTATGGGACAGGGGAACAATCAGCCCCAGCATTTT
>-|TRBV6-1|TRBJ2-2|TRBD1
CASSDPGQGNTGELFF
TGTGCCAGCAGTGATCCGGGACAGGGGAACACCGGGGAGCTGTTTTTT
>few|TRBV5-6|TRBJ2-2|-
CASSPSGTGPTGELFF
TGTGCCAGCAGCCCAAGCGGGACAGGCCCCACCGGGGAGCTGTTTTTT
>few|TRBV27|TRBJ1-5|-
CASSLSGGYSNQPQHF
TGTGCCAGCAGTTTATCGGGAGGGTATAGCAATCAGCCCCAGCATTTT
>few|TRBV29-1|TRBJ1-1|TRBD1
CSVTPNSGGGNTEAFF
TGCAGCGTGACCCCCAACTCAGGGGGCGGGAACACTGAAGCTTTCTTT
>few|TRBV7-2|TRBJ2-3|-
CASSLGDTYTDTQYF
TGTGCCAGCAGCTTAGGCGACACATACACAGATACGCAGTATTTT
>few|TRBV7-9|TRBJ2-1|TRBD2
CASSLERGGREFF
TGTGCCAGCAGCTTAGAACGGGGGGGGCGCGAGTTCTTC
>-|TRBV6-6|TRBJ2-1|TRBD2
CASSTWTSGGPHEQFF
TGTGCCAGCAGTACTTGGACTAGCGGGGGGCCCCATGAGCAGTTCTTC